The 10 T cell receptor beta chains below were found in one sample sequenced in a study of T cell responses to AZD1222 COVID-19 vaccine. The protocol was immunoSEQ multiplex PCR, while the TCRdb copy is restricted to in-frame clones and leaves out a portion. The sample records about 140,000 clones, approximately 92% being singletons. The material was peripheral blood, obtained on day 0 of AZD1222 vaccination. These receptors all stem from an adult in good health.

CDR3: CASSQDGGPQPLHF. DNA for the CDR3: TGCGCCAGCAGCCAAGATGGCGGGCCGCAGCCCCTCCACTTT. The genes are TRBV4-1 and TRBJ1-6; D uncertain. CDR3 length equals 14 residues. V shed 0 bases and J shed 13 bases, with 13 bases lying between them. CDR1 and CDR2 from the germline V gene are MGHRA and YSYEKL.

V and J are TRBV29-1 and TRBJ2-3; TRBD2 matches 10 bases. The junction had 8 bases not matched to a gene; V was cut back by 5 bases and J by 6 bases. The CDR3 totals 14 residues. From germline, CDR1 is SQVTM and CDR2 ANQGSEA. The CDR3 is CSVSASGSSDTQYF. The CDR3 coding sequence is TGCAGCGTTTCCGCTAGCGGGAGTTCTGATACGCAGTATTTT.

CDR3 loop: CASSYSVLGGYEQYF. The CDR3 bases are TGTGCCAGCAGTTACTCGGTTCTGGGGGGCTACGAGCAGTACTTC. The chain uses TRBV6-5 and TRBJ2-7; tentative D call: TRBD2 (6 bases). Germline V CDR1 and CDR2: MNHEY, SVGAGI. The CDR3 runs 15 residues. Between the trimmed V and J ends, which lost 0 bases and 3 bases, there was a span of 12 bases.

V usage is TRBV24-1 and J usage is TRBJ2-2; D not resolved. V was clipped by 4 bases and J by 3 bases, with 8 bases between them. This CDR3 spans 14 amino acids. Germline lookup yields CDR1 KGHDR and CDR2 SFDVKD. The CDR3 DNA is TGTGCCACCAGTGACCCGACCTACACCGGGGAGCTGTTTTTT. It yields the protein CATSDPTYTGELFF.

This rearrangement joins TRBV9 to TRBJ2-5; 9 bases fit TRBD2. The CDR3 is 14 amino acids. V gave up 0 bases and J gave up 5 bases; unmatched junction bases: 2. Germline-derived CDR1 and CDR2 are SGDLS and YYNGEE. This chain's CDR3 is CASSVGGRDETQYF. CDR3 coding DNA: TGTGCCAGCAGCGTAGGCGGGAGGGATGAGACCCAGTACTTC. The full variable domain, with the rest looked up from reference TRBV9 and TRBJ2-5, is DSGVTQTPKHLITATGQRVTLRCSPRSGDLSVYWYQQSLDQGLQFLIQYYNGEERAKGNILERFSAQQFPDLHSELNLSSLELGDSALYFCASSVGGRDETQYFGPGTRLLVL.

This chain joins TRBV6-5 and TRBJ1-3; D is uncertain. The CDR3 has 14 residues. Germline CDR1 MNHEY, CDR2 SVGAGI. Trimming shortened V by 8 bases and J by 4 bases, and 15 bases separated the two germline ends. The CDR3 DNA reads TGTGCCAGCGCTCGGGGAGGCTTGGGAAACACCATATATTTT. Protein: CASARGGLGNTIYF.

This clone was detected once. The rearrangement joins TRBV7-2 to TRBJ2-7; 10 positions agree with TRBD2. The CDR3 contains 16 residues. Germline assignment: CDR1 SGHTA and CDR2 FQGNSA. Trimming at V came to 5 bases and at J to 7 bases, leaving 14 bases not matched to a gene. CDR3 in amino acids: CASSLLSLAGAGEQYF. The CDR3 bases are TGTGCCAGCAGCCTCCTGTCGCTAGCGGGAGCGGGGGAGCAGTACTTC. Supplemented by reference TRBV7-2 and TRBJ2-7, the full variable domain reads GAGVSQSPSNKVTEKGKDVELRCDPISGHTALYWYRQSLGQGLEFLIYFQGNSAPDKSGLPSDRFSAERTGGSVSTLTIQRTQQEDSAVYLCASSLLSLAGAGEQYFGPGTRLTVT.

The rearrangement joins TRBV6-1 to TRBJ1-2; TRBD1 matches 7 bases. The CDR3 covers 15 residues. Germline V CDR1 and CDR2: MNHNS, SASEGT. J lost 0 bases, V lost 3 bases, and 4 bases had no gene match. The CDR3 DNA is TGTGCCAGCAGTGACCTGGGACAGACTAACTATGGCTACACCTTC. It yields the protein CASSDLGQTNYGYTF.

The rearrangement links TRBV28 to TRBJ2-7, with D tentatively TRBD2 (5 bases). Germline-derived CDR1 and CDR2 are MDHEN and SYDVKM. The CDR3 consists of 14 residues. Trimming shortened V by 3 bases and J by 5 bases, and 14 bases separated the two germline ends. The CDR3 loop reads CASSLRASLHEQYF. The CDR3 nucleotides read TGTGCCAGCAGTTTGCGGGCGAGCCTCCACGAGCAGTACTTC.

The chain combines TRBV7-9 with TRBJ1-5; D may be TRBD1 (5 bases). Germline loops: CDR1 SEHNR, CDR2 FQNEAQ (reference sequence). This CDR3 region has 15 residues. V was shortened by 3 bases and J by 6 bases, with 15 bases between the two germline ends. CDR3: CASSLGEITGQPQHF. DNA of the CDR3: TGTGCCAGCAGCTTGGGTGAAATTACAGGTCAGCCCCAGCATTTT.